A single sample is the source of the 32 T cell receptor beta chains below, sequenced in a study of molecular identifiers for immune sequencing clone quantification (dated by TCRdb to 2017 to 2018). The receptor library was made with PCR. Sequenced using a NextSeq 500. TCRdb reran the public reads through fastp at Q25 and MiXCR, keeping productive beta chains. Merged by CDR3 protein, the rows form single entries marked with the most common genes and DNA. The sample table holds around 460,000 distinct CDR3 sequences, of which about 25% were seen once. Jointly, the top ten make up under 0.85% of the sample. Specimen: naive CD8+ T cells from blood, with Jurkat cell RNA spiked in. The cell subset or site label corresponds to: FACS-sorted CD8+CD4-CCR7+CD45RA+ naive T cells. The receptors were gathered from a human donor in good health. Some libraries in this study had Jurkat cell RNA spiked in.

This rearrangement joins TRBV4-3 to TRBJ2-1; D may be TRBD1 (6 bases). The V end was cut by 0 bases, the J end by 13 bases, with 19 bases between. Germline CDR1 is LGHNA and CDR2 is YSLEER. CDR3 length: 15 amino acids. CDR3 DNA sequence: TGCGCCAGCAGCCAAGATGAGGGCAGGGGAAGATCTCAGTTCTTC. Translating it yields CASSQDEGRGRSQFF.

This clonotype was observed a few times. The chain employs TRBV27 and TRBJ2-3; D ambiguous. The V end lost 0 bases, the J end lost 5 bases, and 9 bases lay between the germline ends. The CDR3 sequence is 14 residues long. In germline, CDR1 is MNHEY, CDR2 SMNVEV (reference sequence). The CDR3 region is CASSLSGREDTQYF. The CDR3 DNA follows: TGTGCCAGCAGTTTATCTGGCCGAGAAGATACGCAGTATTTT.

This clonotype was found a few times. The chain uses TRBV20-1 and TRBJ2-1; D is perhaps TRBD1 (5 bases). CDR3 length: 14 residues. Germline lookup yields CDR1 DFQATT and CDR2 SNEGSKA (reference sequence). V gave up 6 bases and J gave up 7 bases, with 19 bases separating them. CDR3 sequence: CSAMGQDDLNEQFF. In DNA form, the CDR3 reads TGCAGTGCAATGGGGCAGGATGACTTAAATGAGCAGTTCTTC.

At least ten counts were recorded for this clonotype. The chain couples TRBV29-1 to TRBJ2-5; tentatively, D is TRBD1 or TRBD2 (5 bases each). The CDR3 loop spans 13 amino acids. Germline assignment: CDR1 SQVTM and CDR2 ANQGSEA. Trimming took off 6 bases at V and 7 bases at J, with 18 bases between the two ends. The CDR3 loop is CSVLSRDPGTQYF. For the CDR3, the DNA is TGCAGCGTCTTAAGCCGGGACCCTGGGACCCAGTACTTC. The variable domain in full, completed from reference TRBV29-1 and TRBJ2-5, reads SAVISQKPSRDICQRGTSLTIQCQVDSQVTMMFWYRQQPGQSLTLIATANQGSEATYESGFVIDKFPISRPNLTFSTLTVSNMSPEDSSIYLCSVLSRDPGTQYFGPGTRLLVL.

Concerning this clonotype itself: This may be a read error, as it is one base from a much larger clone. V gene TRBV5-1 combines with J gene TRBJ2-5; D may correspond to TRBD1 or TRBD2 (5 bases each). CDR1 is SGHRS and CDR2 is YFSETQ in the germline V gene. This CDR3 spans 13 amino acids. Trimming pared 4 bases from V and 5 bases from J, leaving 12 bases between. The CDR3 spells CASSDGDEETQYF. Written as DNA, the CDR3 is TGCGCCAGCAGCGACGGGGACGAGGAGACCCAGTACTTC.

The V call is TRBV6-1, the J call TRBJ1-2; D gene ambiguous. This CDR3 comprises 15 residues. Germline assignment: CDR1 MNHNS and CDR2 SASEGT. V was shortened by 8 bases and J by 4 bases, with 20 bases between the two germline ends. CDR3 loop: CASDSPASVLYGYTF. CDR3 bases: TGTGCCAGCGATTCGCCAGCCTCCGTACTCTATGGCTACACCTTC.

The chain combines TRBV27 with TRBJ2-3; 8 bases agree with TRBD2. This CDR3 region has 16 residues. The junction had 14 bases not matched to a gene; V was cut back by 1 base and J by 11 bases. The germline CDR1 and CDR2 sequences are MNHEY and SMNVEV (reference sequence). The DNA of the CDR3 is TGTGCCAGCAGTTTATTTCCTGGGACTAGTATGCTTTTGCAGTATTTT. It encodes CASSLFPGTSMLLQYF.

This clonotype was picked up a small number of times. V usage is TRBV10-2 and J usage is TRBJ1-5; a weak D match, TRBD1 (5 bases). This CDR3 is built from 14 residues. Germline V gene lookup returns CDR1 WSHSY and CDR2 SAAADI. The ends were cut back, 3 bases at V and 7 bases at J, with 13 bases in the middle. CDR3 in amino acids: CASSEIQGQQPQHF. Here the CDR3 DNA reads TGCGCCAGCAGTGAAATCCAGGGTCAACAGCCCCAGCATTTT.

This chain uses TRBV4-3 with TRBJ2-3; D is tentatively TRBD1 or TRBD2 (5 bases each). This CDR3 spans 18 amino acids. The germline V and J ends were trimmed by 0 bases and 2 bases, with 18 bases remaining between them. Germline V gene data show CDR1 as LGHNA and CDR2 as YSLEER. CDR3 in DNA: TGCGCCAGCAGCCAAGATAGTTTAGCTGGGGGATACACAGATACGCAGTATTTT. It yields the protein CASSQDSLAGGYTDTQYF.

A few counts support this clonotype. This chain joins TRBV11-2 and TRBJ2-1; 10 positions match TRBD2. The junction had 10 bases not matched to a gene; V was cut back by 3 bases and J by 2 bases. The CDR3 extends over 18 amino acids. CDR1 and CDR2 (germline): SGHAT, FQNNGV. As DNA, the CDR3 is TGTGCCAGCAGCTTCTCCCTAGCGGGAGATCTCGCCTACAATGAGCAGTTCTTC. As protein: CASSFSLAGDLAYNEQFF. Full variable domain (rest looked up from reference TRBV11-2 and TRBJ2-1): EAGVAQSPRYKIIEKRQSVAFWCNPISGHATLYWYQQILGQGPKLLIQFQNNGVVDDSQLPKDRFSAERLKGVDSTLKIQPAKLEDSAVYLCASSFSLAGDLAYNEQFFGPGTRLTVL.

The V gene is TRBV19, the J gene TRBJ2-1; 9 bases line up with TRBD1. Looked up from germline, CDR1 is LNHDA and CDR2 is SQIVND (reference sequence). The junction had 5 bases not matched to a gene; V was cut back by 5 bases and J by 9 bases. CDR3 size: 13 residues. The CDR3 nucleotides are TGTGCCAGTAGTGGGACAGGGATTGGTGAGCAGTTCTTC. It codes for CASSGTGIGEQFF. Full variable domain (missing parts from reference TRBV19 and TRBJ2-1): DGGITQSPKYLFRKEGQNVTLSCEQNLNHDAMYWYRQDPGQGLRLIYYSQIVNDFQKGDIAEGYSVSREKKESFPLTVTSAQKNPTAFYLCASSGTGIGEQFFGPGTRLTVL.

The table lists this clonotype with a few counts. V is TRBV7-9 and J is TRBJ1-4; 9 bases map to TRBD1. From germline, CDR1 is SEHNR and CDR2 FQNEAQ (reference sequence). With 1 base clipped from V and 8 bases from J, the junction kept 8 bases outside the gene matches. This CDR3 spans 16 amino acids. For the CDR3, the DNA is TGTGCCAGCAGCTTAGAAGTAGGGACAGGGCTCGAAAAACTGTTTTTT. Translated, it gives CASSLEVGTGLEKLFF.

This clonotype has more than one count but fewer than ten. This rearrangement joins TRBV20-1 to TRBJ2-7, with D perhaps TRBD2 (6 bases). The length of the CDR3 is 14 residues. The V end lost 5 bases, the J end lost 1 base, and 15 bases lay between the germline ends. Germline V gene data show CDR1 as DFQATT and CDR2 as SNEGSKA (reference sequence). In nucleotides, the CDR3 is TGCAGTGCTCGCCACGGGACTCGGTCCTACGAGCAGTACTTC. It yields the protein CSARHGTRSYEQYF.

This clonotype was seen many times. The rearrangement links TRBV12-5 to TRBJ1-1; maybe TRBD1 (6 bases). The CDR3 contains 15 residues. CDR1 is LGHNT and CDR2 is FRNRAP in the germline V gene. V shed 1 base and J shed 2 bases, with 11 bases lying between them. CDR3 sequence (DNA): TGTGCTAGTGGTTTGGAACAGGGAGGCAACACTGAAGCTTTCTTT. Translation: CASGLEQGGNTEAFF. Full variable domain (rest looked up from reference TRBV12-5 and TRBJ1-1): DARVTQTPRHKVTEMGQEVTMRCQPILGHNTVFWYRQTMMQGLELLAYFRNRAPLDDSGMPKDRFSAEMPDATLATLKIQPSEPRDSAVYFCASGLEQGGNTEAFFGQGTRLTVV.

The chain has TRBV4-3 and TRBJ2-7, with 8 nucleotides matching TRBD1. Germline-derived CDR1 and CDR2 are LGHNA and YSLEER. This CDR3 is built from 16 residues. V was clipped by 0 bases and J by 2 bases; unmatched bases: 6. This chain's CDR3 is CASSQDPGGLTYEQYF. For the CDR3, the DNA is TGCGCCAGCAGCCAAGACCCAGGGGGCCTAACCTACGAGCAGTACTTC.

Details on this clonotype: The junction does not match germline at one end; this may be a read error. The genes are TRBV5-6 and TRBJ1-2, with D perhaps TRBD1 (6 bases). CDR3 length: 13 residues. Germline V gene data show CDR1 as SGHDT and CDR2 as YYEEEE. CDR3 region: CASRLQGPYGYIF. In DNA form, the CDR3 reads TGTGCCAGCAGATTGCAGGGGCCCTATGGCTACATCTTC.

The chain carries TRBV27 and TRBJ1-4, with a possible D match to TRBD1 (5 bases). The germline V gene has CDR1 MNHEY and CDR2 SMNVEV (reference sequence). Deletions cut 6 bases from V and 7 bases from J, with 15 bases between. The CDR3 loop spans 14 amino acids. CDR3 nucleotide sequence: TGTGCCAGCAGCCCCAAGGCCGGGGCTGAAAAACTGTTTTTT. It encodes CASSPKAGAEKLFF.

This chain uses TRBV2 with TRBJ1-2; 9 bases are shared with TRBD1. This CDR3 is built from 15 residues. With V trimmed by 3 bases and J by 1 base, 3 bases remained unmatched. From germline, CDR1 is SNHLY and CDR2 FYNNEI. CDR3 coding DNA: TGTGCCAGCAGTGAGGGACAGGGAGTTAACTATGGCTACACCTTC. Translated, it gives CASSEGQGVNYGYTF.

Turning to this clonotype: This could be a read error, since a much larger clone is one nucleotide away. The genes are TRBV7-9 and TRBJ2-7; TRBD1 agrees at 8 bases. The CDR3 loop spans 12 amino acids. V gave up 8 bases and J gave up 6 bases; unmatched junction bases: 6. Germline CDR1 is SEHNR and CDR2 is FQNEAQ (reference sequence). The CDR3 sequence is CASGSRGPEQYF. CDR3 bases: TGTGCCAGCGGCTCCAGGGGGCCCGAGCAGTACTTC.

This clonotype was recorded many times. V gene TRBV4-3 combines with J gene TRBJ1-2, with 9 nucleotides matching TRBD1. The CDR3 runs 15 residues. Germline V lookup: CDR1 LGHNA, CDR2 YSLEER. The V and J ends lost 3 bases and 4 bases, in that order; junction bases with no gene match: 6. The CDR3 protein is CASSQDRGRSYGYTF. The CDR3 bases are TGCGCCAGCAGCCAGGACAGGGGACGGTCCTATGGCTACACCTTC.

This clonotype was observed at least ten times. This chain joins TRBV3-1 and TRBJ1-1; 8 nucleotides agree with TRBD1. CDR1 is LGHDT and CDR2 is YNNKEL in the germline V gene (reference sequence). The CDR3 length is 15 residues. V was clipped by 6 bases and J by 8 bases; unmatched bases: 14. This CDR3 is CASRPGEGTGYEAFF. CDR3 DNA sequence: TGTGCCAGCAGACCGGGAGAAGGGACAGGTTACGAAGCTTTCTTT. Full variable domain (outside the CDR3, taken from reference TRBV3-1 and TRBJ1-1): DTAVSQTPKYLVTQMGNDKSIKCEQNLGHDTMYWYKQDSKKFLKIMFSYNNKELIINETVPNRFSPKSPDKAHLNLHINSLELGDSAVYFCASRPGEGTGYEAFFGQGTRLTVV.

Comment on this clonotype: A much larger clone lies a single base off, so this may be a read error. V usage is TRBV6-6 and J usage is TRBJ2-3; D not resolved. In germline, CDR1 is MNHNY, CDR2 SVGAGI (reference sequence). The CDR3 loop spans 11 amino acids. V was cut by 5 bases and J by 7 bases, with 7 bases left in between. CDR3 nucleotides: TGTGCCAGCAGTGGACCAAATACGCAGTATTTT. It translates to CASSGPNTQYF.

This clonotype was counted many times. V gene TRBV6-6 combines with J gene TRBJ2-1; possibly TRBD2 for D (5 bases). Trimming cost V 2 bases and J 7 bases, with 9 bases left between them. This CDR3 region has 13 residues. Looked up from germline, CDR1 is MNHNY and CDR2 is SVGAGI (reference sequence). The CDR3 DNA sequence: TGTGCCAGCAGTTACGAGCGAGGGAATGAGCAGTTCTTC. Translation gives CASSYERGNEQFF.

The chain uses TRBV9 and TRBJ2-2; D call uncertain. The CDR3 consists of 15 residues. V lost 2 bases and J 3 bases, leaving 11 bases between the germline ends. The V gene's germline CDR1 is SGDLS and CDR2 YYNGEE. Here the CDR3 reads CASSVGIHHTGELFF. CDR3 DNA: TGTGCCAGCAGCGTGGGGATACATCACACCGGGGAGCTGTTTTTT.

For this clonotype: With a much larger clone just one base away, this may be a read error. The gene calls are TRBV7-8 and TRBJ2-7, with D perhaps matching TRBD1 or TRBD2 (5 bases each). V was shortened by 1 base and J by 1 base, with 11 bases between the two germline ends. From germline, CDR1 is SGHVS and CDR2 FQNEAQ. The CDR3 totals 15 residues. The CDR3 region has the DNA TGTGCCAGCAGCTTAGTGCAGGGACCGTCCTACGAGCAGTACTTC. Translating it yields CASSLVQGPSYEQYF.

V usage is TRBV28 and J usage is TRBJ1-2; D is undetermined. This CDR3 region has 10 residues. CDR1 and CDR2 (germline): MDHEN, SYDVKM. V shed 11 bases and J shed 7 bases, with 11 bases lying between them. CDR3 in amino acids: CASLGSGYTF. CDR3 sequence (DNA): TGTGCCTCCCTGGGGAGTGGCTACACCTTC.

This clonotype was picked up a small number of times. The chain uses TRBV12-3 or TRBV12-4 and TRBJ2-1; weak D call: TRBD1 (6 bases). This CDR3 has 12 amino acids. V shed 2 bases and J shed 10 bases, with 9 bases lying between them. CDR3 sequence: CASSLSGGEQFF. As DNA, the CDR3 is TGTGCCAGCAGTTTAAGTGGGGGCGAGCAGTTCTTC.

The rearrangement links TRBV7-9 to TRBJ2-7; D call uncertain. The CDR3 loop spans 11 amino acids. The germline gives CDR1 SEHNR, CDR2 FQNEAQ (reference sequence). The V gene lost 6 bases and the J gene lost 12 bases, with 15 bases spanning the gap. CDR3 region: CASSLGLGPYF. For the CDR3, the DNA is TGTGCCAGCAGTTTGGGTTTAGGCCCGTACTTC.

In regard to this clonotype: A clone one base away is much larger, so this may be a read error. The CDR3, as DNA: TGTGCCAGCAGTTATCCGGGACGGCTAGTTGCCGGGGAGCTGTTTTTT. This translates into CASSYPGRLVAGELFF. The rearrangement links TRBV12-3 or TRBV12-4 to TRBJ2-2; D may correspond to TRBD1 or TRBD2 (5 bases each). The CDR3 runs to 16 residues. Trimming stripped 4 bases from V and 6 bases from J, with 18 bases between.

This clonotype was detected ten times or more. This chain connects TRBV28 to TRBJ2-7; D might be TRBD1 (6 bases). The length of the CDR3 is 14 residues. CDR1 and CDR2 from the germline V gene are MDHEN and SYDVKM. Trimming removed 7 bases from V and 5 bases from J, with 18 bases in between. CDR3 sequence: CASNPRDRIHEQYF. The CDR3 nucleotides are TGTGCCAGCAACCCTAGAGACAGGATCCACGAGCAGTACTTC.

V gene TRBV7-2 combines with J gene TRBJ1-1; weak D call: TRBD1 (5 bases). Germline V CDR1 and CDR2: SGHTA, FQGNSA. The CDR3 has 15 amino acids. Trimming took 2 bases from V and 5 from J, leaving 15 bases between them. The CDR3 reads CASSLITGGGTEAFF. The CDR3 DNA follows: TGTGCCAGCAGCTTAATAACGGGGGGGGGTACTGAAGCTTTCTTT.

Note on this clonotype: Relative to the germline gene, one junction end is altered; a read error may explain this. The chain joins TRBV19 to TRBJ2-1, with D unresolved. The CDR3 has 13 residues. Germline CDR1 and CDR2: LNHDA and SQIVND (reference sequence). CDR3 nucleotides: TGTGTCAGTAGTATGAACTCCTACAATGAGCAGTTCTTC. Protein: CVSSMNSYNEQFF.